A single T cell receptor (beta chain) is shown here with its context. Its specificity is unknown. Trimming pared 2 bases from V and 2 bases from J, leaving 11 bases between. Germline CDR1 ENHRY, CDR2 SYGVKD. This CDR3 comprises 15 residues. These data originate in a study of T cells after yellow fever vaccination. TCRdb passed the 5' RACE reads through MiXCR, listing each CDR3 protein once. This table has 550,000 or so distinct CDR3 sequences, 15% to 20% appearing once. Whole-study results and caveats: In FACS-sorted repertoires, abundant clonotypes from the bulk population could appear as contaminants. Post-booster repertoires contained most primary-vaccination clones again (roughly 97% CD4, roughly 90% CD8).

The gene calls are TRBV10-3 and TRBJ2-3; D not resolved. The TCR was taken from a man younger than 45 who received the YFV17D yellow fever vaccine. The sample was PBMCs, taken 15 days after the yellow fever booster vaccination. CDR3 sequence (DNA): TGTGCCATCAGTGAGGGCCATGCCTCCACAGATACGCAGTATTTT. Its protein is CAISEGHASTDTQYF.